Below, 26 T cell receptor beta chains from the same sample are listed, as sequenced in a study of control samples from healthy donors and cancer patients. Generated by immunoSEQ multiplex PCR, the TCRdb table keeps only in-frame clones and is missing some. The table has roughly 170,000 clones, 91% seen once. Sequencing was performed on blood. The receptor source for this set is a woman in her thirties or forties in good health.

This clone came up once. The rearrangement links TRBV12-3 or TRBV12-4 to TRBJ2-5; TRBD2 is a possible D gene (7 bases). V gave up 6 bases and J gave up 5 bases, with 10 bases separating them. This CDR3 is built from 12 residues. CDR3 in amino acids: CASRGGGETQYF. The CDR3 DNA reads as TGTGCCAGCAGGGGAGGGGGGGAGACCCAGTACTTC.

This clone has just a few counts. The sample holds other DNA sequences that translate to the same CDR3. The genes are TRBV7-9 and TRBJ1-1; tentative D call: TRBD1 (6 bases). The germline CDR1 and CDR2 sequences are SEHNR and FQNEAQ (reference sequence). V lost 1 base and J 4 bases, leaving 7 bases between the germline ends. The CDR3 spans 13 residues. CDR3 DNA: TGTGCCAGCAGCTTAGAAGGGGGCACTGAAGCTTTCTTT. This gives the protein CASSLEGGTEAFF.

The rearrangement uses TRBV19 and TRBJ2-3; D unresolved. The CDR3 contains 12 residues. Per the germline V gene, CDR1 is LNHDA and CDR2 is SQIVND (reference sequence). The V end was cut by 4 bases, the J end by 11 bases, with 13 bases between. For the CDR3, the DNA is TGTGCCAGTAGTACCTCCCTGTCGGGGCAGTATTTT. It encodes CASSTSLSGQYF.

The chain links TRBV19 to TRBJ1-1, with a weak D call TRBD1 (6 bases). This CDR3 contains 15 residues. The V gene lost 4 bases and the J gene lost 0 bases, with 12 bases spanning the gap. CDR1 and CDR2 from the germline V gene are LNHDA and SQIVND (reference sequence). The chain's CDR3 is CASSSRDTMNTEAFF. DNA of the CDR3: TGTGCCAGTAGTAGCCGGGACACCATGAACACTGAAGCTTTCTTT. The entire variable domain, with the rest obtained from reference TRBV19 and TRBJ1-1, is as follows: DGGITQSPKYLFRKEGQNVTLSCEQNLNHDAMYWYRQDPGQGLRLIYYSQIVNDFQKGDIAEGYSVSREKKESFPLTVTSAQKNPTAFYLCASSSRDTMNTEAFFGQGTRLTVV.

This clone was observed once. The chain combines TRBV4-1 with TRBJ1-1, with D perhaps matching TRBD1 (5 bases). Germline values: CDR1 MGHRA, CDR2 YSYEKL. Trimming removed 6 bases from V and 0 bases from J, with 8 bases in between. CDR3 length equals 13 residues. The CDR3: CASSRQLNTEAFF. The DNA for the CDR3 is TGCGCCAGCAGTCGACAGTTGAACACTGAAGCTTTCTTT.

The chain joins TRBV4-2 to TRBJ2-5, with 10 nucleotides matching TRBD2. The CDR3 extends over 14 amino acids. The V gene's germline CDR1 is LGHNA and CDR2 YNFKEQ. Trimming cost V 5 bases and J 5 bases; bases outside gene matches: 5. This chain's CDR3 is CASSTSGGGETQYF. The CDR3 DNA reads TGTGCCAGCAGCACAAGCGGGGGGGGTGAGACCCAGTACTTC.

The sample holds a few counts of this clone. The chain couples TRBV25-1 to TRBJ1-6; D perhaps matches TRBD1 (5 bases). Germline CDR1 is MGHDK and CDR2 is SYGVNS. CDR3 length: 14 residues. Trimming shortened V by 4 bases and J by 7 bases, and 11 bases separated the two germline ends. The CDR3 protein is CASSVTELNSPLHF. CDR3 DNA sequence: TGTGCCAGCAGTGTGACAGAACTAAATTCACCCCTCCACTTT.

This sequence joins TRBV6-5 and TRBJ2-1; D ambiguous. Trimming cost V 4 bases and J 6 bases, with 10 bases left between them. In germline, CDR1 is MNHEY, CDR2 SVGAGI. There are 13 residues in the CDR3. The CDR3 DNA reads as TGTGCCAGCAGTTTTGGGGTCGGCAATGAGCAGTTCTTC. Protein: CASSFGVGNEQFF.

The gene calls are TRBV14 and TRBJ2-1; TRBD1 or TRBD2 may be the D gene (7 bases each). Germline V gene data show CDR1 as SGHDN and CDR2 as FVKESK. Trimming took off 2 bases at V and 6 bases at J, with 17 bases between the two ends. CDR3 length: 16 residues. The CDR3 nucleotides are TGTGCCAGCAGCCAATTCGGCAGGGGGGGTGGCAATGAGCAGTTCTTC. This codes for CASSQFGRGGGNEQFF.

The chain uses TRBV5-1 and TRBJ2-5; TRBD1 aligns across 8 bases. The V segment lost 0 bases and the J segment 1 base; nucleotides outside the gene matches: 2. This CDR3 comprises 15 residues. CDR1 and CDR2 (germline): SGHRS, YFSETQ. CDR3 nucleotides: TGCGCCAGCAGCTTGGTGCAGGGGGCCCAAGAGACCCAGTACTTC. Protein product: CASSLVQGAQETQYF.

This chain uses TRBV19 with TRBJ1-1; 7 bases match TRBD1. CDR3 size: 18 residues. The V gene end was trimmed by 0 bases and the J gene end by 1 base; junction bases not matched to a gene: 11. The germline gives CDR1 LNHDA, CDR2 SQIVND (reference sequence). CDR3 nucleotides: TGTGCCAGTAGTATAGAATGGCTGGCAGGGGGGTCGAACACTGAAGCTTTCTTT. Amino acids: CASSIEWLAGGSNTEAFF.

The rearrangement joins TRBV5-4 to TRBJ2-3; D tentatively fits TRBD1 or TRBD2 (6 bases each). With 0 bases removed from V and 0 bases from J, the gap between germline ends came to 11 bases. CDR1 and CDR2 (germline): SGHNT, YYREEE (reference sequence). The CDR3 covers 16 residues. The CDR3 loop reads CASSLGPGASTDTQYF. The CDR3 DNA reads TGTGCCAGCAGCTTGGGTCCGGGGGCGAGCACAGATACGCAGTATTTT.

This clone was counted a single time. This chain's CDR3 is CASSESGAPGSPLHF. The CDR3, as DNA: TGTGCCAGCAGTGAATCGGGGGCGCCGGGTTCACCCCTCCACTTT. This chain links TRBV6-1 with TRBJ1-6; D is perhaps TRBD1 (6 bases). V was shortened by 2 bases and J by 9 bases, with 14 bases between the two germline ends. The CDR3 consists of 15 residues. CDR1 is MNHNS and CDR2 is SASEGT in the germline V gene.

The chain employs TRBV2 and TRBJ1-2; D remains ambiguous. Germline V gives CDR1 SNHLY, CDR2 FYNNEI. This CDR3 comprises 13 residues. Trimming took off 0 bases at V and 3 bases at J, with 5 bases between the two ends. The CDR3 region is CASSEASYYGYTF. CDR3 DNA sequence: TGTGCCAGCAGTGAAGCGTCCTACTATGGCTACACCTTC.

V gene TRBV15 combines with J gene TRBJ1-6; D not certain. V lost 1 base to trimming and J lost 10 bases, with 14 bases between them. Germline CDR1 and CDR2: LNHNV and YYDKDF (reference sequence). This CDR3 comprises 15 residues. The CDR3 sequence is CATSRAVLGSSPLHF. DNA of the CDR3: TGTGCCACCAGCAGAGCAGTCCTGGGGTCATCACCCCTCCACTTT.

The chain's CDR3 is CASSPRLASTNEQFF. CDR3 DNA: TGTGCCAGCTCACCCAGGTTGGCTAGCACCAATGAGCAGTTCTTC. The chain joins TRBV18 to TRBJ2-1; a weak D match, TRBD2 (5 bases). Germline V CDR1 and CDR2: KGHSH, LQKENI. Trimming shortened V by 3 bases and J by 6 bases, and 15 bases separated the two germline ends. This CDR3 is built from 15 residues.

V usage is TRBV2 and J usage is TRBJ2-5, with 10 positions matching TRBD2. Germline-derived CDR1 and CDR2 are SNHLY and FYNNEI. V was clipped by 5 bases and J by 5 bases; unmatched bases: 5. The CDR3 spans 14 residues. The chain's CDR3 is CASSSISGGETQYF. Here the CDR3 DNA reads TGTGCCAGCAGTTCCATTAGCGGGGGGGAGACCCAGTACTTC.

The chain uses TRBV2 and TRBJ1-2; D is possibly TRBD1 (5 bases). The V end was cut by 3 bases, the J end by 6 bases, with 11 bases between. CDR3 length equals 13 residues. In germline, CDR1 is SNHLY, CDR2 FYNNEI. In nucleotides, the CDR3 is TGTGCCAGCAGTGAGAGAGGGGCGGATGGCTACACCTTC. It yields the protein CASSERGADGYTF. Combining the CDR3 with reference TRBV2 and TRBJ1-2 gives the whole variable domain EPEVTQTPSHQVTQMGQEVILRCVPISNHLYFYWYRQILGQKVEFLVSFYNNEISEKSEIFDDQFSVERPDGSNFTLKIRSTKLEDSAMYFCASSERGADGYTFGSGTRLTVV.

The V and J genes are TRBV18 and TRBJ2-5, with D perhaps assigned TRBD1 or TRBD2 (5 bases each). Per the germline V gene, CDR1 is KGHSH and CDR2 is LQKENI. There are 13 residues in the CDR3. Trimming removed 1 base from V and 5 bases from J, with 8 bases in between. The CDR3 loop is CASSPQGRETQYF. The CDR3 coding sequence is TGTGCCAGCTCACCACAGGGACGGGAGACCCAGTACTTC.

The chain recombines TRBV27 with TRBJ2-2, with D unclear. CDR3 length: 16 amino acids. Trimming shortened V by 2 bases and J by 1 base, and 11 bases separated the two germline ends. Germline loops: CDR1 MNHEY, CDR2 SMNVEV (reference sequence). The CDR3 is CASSLIGRMNTGELFF. CDR3 sequence (DNA): TGTGCCAGCAGTTTAATCGGCAGAATGAACACCGGGGAGCTGTTTTTT.

The chain links TRBV7-8 to TRBJ2-3, with D perhaps TRBD1 (6 bases). V dropped 8 bases and J dropped 7 bases, with 25 bases sitting between them. The CDR3 runs 16 residues. The germline CDR1 and CDR2 sequences are SGHVS and FQNEAQ. In DNA form, the CDR3 reads TGTGCCAGCTCAATAGGAGCCCTCCAGTGGGGGCATACGCAGTATTTT. It encodes CASSIGALQWGHTQYF.

The chain uses TRBV3-1 (or the pseudogene TRBV3-2) and TRBJ2-5, with D hard to call. The V end was cut by 0 bases, the J end by 9 bases, with 11 bases between. This CDR3 spans 13 amino acids. CDR1 is LGHDT, CDR2 YNNKEL, per germline (reference sequence). Written as DNA, the CDR3 is TGTGCCAGCAGCCAAGATCAAGTCCGGGCCCAGTACTTC. Translated, it gives CASSQDQVRAQYF.

V usage is TRBV9 and J usage is TRBJ1-2; 7 positions agree with TRBD1. Germline V gene sequence: CDR1 SGDLS, CDR2 YYNGEE. The CDR3 runs 14 residues. The V gene end was trimmed by 4 bases and the J gene end by 4 bases; junction bases not matched to a gene: 7. CDR3 coding DNA: TGTGCCAGCAGCCTCCGGGACAGCCTCTATGGCTACACCTTC. Protein product: CASSLRDSLYGYTF.

The V call is TRBV27, the J call TRBJ1-6; 7 bases agree with TRBD1. Germline CDR1 is MNHEY and CDR2 is SMNVEV (reference sequence). With V trimmed by 0 bases and J by 5 bases, 4 bases remained unmatched. This CDR3 contains 16 residues. The CDR3 protein is CASSLSRGTDNSPLHF. The CDR3 DNA reads as TGTGCCAGCAGTTTATCGAGGGGGACAGATAATTCACCCCTCCACTTT.

The CDR3 region is CASSPESPYNEQFF. Written as DNA, the CDR3 is TGCGCCAGCAGCCCGGAGTCGCCCTACAATGAGCAGTTCTTC. V is TRBV4-1 and J is TRBJ2-1; D gene unclear. The CDR3 runs to 14 residues. V lost 4 bases and J 2 bases, leaving 9 bases between the germline ends. The germline V gene has CDR1 MGHRA and CDR2 YSYEKL.

The chain couples TRBV27 to TRBJ1-2; TRBD1 might be the D (5 bases). Germline CDR1 reads MNHEY; CDR2 reads SMNVEV (reference sequence). The CDR3 has 14 residues. Deletions cut 4 bases from V and 0 bases from J, with 9 bases between. The CDR3 sequence: CASSYGAANYGYTF. CDR3 bases: TGTGCCAGCAGTTATGGGGCAGCTAACTATGGCTACACCTTC.